Below, 21 T cell receptor beta chains from the same sample are listed, as sequenced in a study of shared clonotypes between healthy human individuals. Using immunoSEQ multiplex PCR, the repertoire was profiled, and TCRdb retains in-frame clones only, with some absent. Of roughly 650,000 clones listed, roughly 95% were seen once; the top ten hold 0.11%. Selected positively for CCR7 and CD45RO-negative, naive CD8 cells excluded terminally differentiated effector memory CD45RA+ cells. The sequenced sample consisted of naive CD8+ T cells sorted from blood. The receptors were gathered from a woman aged 25 to 39 in good health.

V usage is TRBV7-9 and J usage is TRBJ1-4; D might be TRBD1 (5 bases). Germline-derived CDR1 and CDR2 are SEHNR and FQNEAQ (reference sequence). The CDR3 length is 14 residues. Between the trimmed V and J ends, which lost 8 bases and 6 bases, there was a span of 16 bases. Here the CDR3 reads CASSSGTTDEKLFF. For the CDR3, the DNA is TGTGCCAGCTCCTCGGGGACCACCGATGAAAAACTGTTTTTT.

The chain couples TRBV27 to TRBJ2-1; D possibly corresponds to TRBD1 (5 bases). This CDR3 is 15 amino acids long. CDR1 MNHEY and CDR2 SMNVEV come from the germline V gene (reference sequence). V gave up 6 bases and J gave up 6 bases, with 18 bases separating them. The chain's CDR3 is CASRTTGTDFNEQFF. The DNA for the CDR3 is TGTGCCAGCAGAACAACAGGAACCGACTTCAATGAGCAGTTCTTC.

The chain uses TRBV13 and TRBJ2-1; 8 bases match TRBD1. The CDR3 runs 16 residues. Per germline, CDR1 PRHDT and CDR2 FYEKMQ (reference sequence). V trimming: 4 bases; J trimming: 3 bases; junction bases outside the gene matches: 8. The CDR3 protein is CASSSSGTGGYNEQFF. The CDR3 DNA sequence: TGTGCCAGCAGCTCCTCCGGGACAGGAGGCTACAATGAGCAGTTCTTC.

The chain has TRBV7-8 and TRBJ1-1, with a weak D call TRBD1 (5 bases). Trimming pared 3 bases from V and 0 bases from J, leaving 14 bases between. The CDR3 contains 16 residues. Germline loops: CDR1 SGHVS, CDR2 FQNEAQ. The CDR3 here is CASSFIKGIMNTEAFF. The CDR3 DNA follows: TGTGCCAGCAGCTTTATTAAGGGGATAATGAACACTGAAGCTTTCTTT.

J is TRBJ2-1 and V is TRBV4-2; 7 nucleotides agree with TRBD2. The CDR3 has 17 amino acids. The ends lost 0 bases at V and 4 bases at J; junction bases unmatched: 9. The V gene's germline CDR1 is LGHNA and CDR2 YNFKEQ. The CDR3 here is CASSQEESGIWYNEQFF. The CDR3 DNA sequence: TGTGCCAGCAGCCAAGAGGAGAGCGGGATATGGTACAATGAGCAGTTCTTC.

The chain has TRBV27 and TRBJ2-7; D perhaps matches TRBD2 (5 bases). The germline CDR1 and CDR2 sequences are MNHEY and SMNVEV (reference sequence). The V end was cut by 0 bases, the J end by 4 bases, with 10 bases between. The CDR3 loop spans 14 amino acids. The CDR3 here is CASSLSAGSYEQYF. The CDR3 DNA is TGTGCCAGCAGTTTATCGGCGGGTTCGTACGAGCAGTACTTC.

This clone was detected only once. The chain recombines TRBV19 with TRBJ1-1, with a tentative D call TRBD1 (5 bases). V was trimmed by 3 bases and J by 1 base, leaving 9 bases between them. The CDR3 covers 14 residues. Looked up from germline, CDR1 is LNHDA and CDR2 is SQIVND (reference sequence). As DNA, the CDR3 is TGTGCCAGTAGTATCGGGGCCAGGAACACTGAAGCTTTCTTT. Translation gives CASSIGARNTEAFF.

The chain couples TRBV15 to TRBJ2-1, with D possibly TRBD2 on 5 matching bases. The CDR3 is 14 amino acids. Trimming stripped 8 bases from V and 6 bases from J, with 17 bases between. Germline V gives CDR1 LNHNV, CDR2 YYDKDF (reference sequence). This chain's CDR3 is CATGPDSDPNEQFF. CDR3 DNA: TGTGCCACCGGACCGGACTCAGACCCCAATGAGCAGTTCTTC.

This rearrangement joins TRBV7-8 to TRBJ1-5; D unresolved. This CDR3 spans 14 amino acids. Germline values: CDR1 SGHVS, CDR2 FQNEAQ. V dropped 1 base and J dropped 3 bases, with 7 bases sitting between them. CDR3 sequence: CASSLVSANQPQHF. CDR3 DNA: TGTGCCAGCAGCTTAGTGTCAGCCAATCAGCCCCAGCATTTT.

This clone was recorded once. The chain employs TRBV30 and TRBJ1-5; possibly TRBD1 for D (6 bases). The ends were cut back, 3 bases at V and 2 bases at J, with 14 bases in the middle. CDR3 length: 15 amino acids. The germline V gene encodes CDR1 GTSNPN and CDR2 SVGIG (reference sequence). The CDR3 loop reads CAWREQGLGNQPQHF. CDR3 bases: TGTGCCTGGAGGGAGCAGGGGCTCGGCAATCAGCCCCAGCATTTT.

V usage is TRBV29-1 and J usage is TRBJ2-3; 14 positions match TRBD2. J gave up 3 bases and V 3 bases, and 14 bases lay outside the gene matches. Germline CDR1 SQVTM, CDR2 ANQGSEA. This CDR3 has 19 residues. The chain's CDR3 is CSVDGGTGTSGSRTDTQYF. The CDR3, as DNA: TGCAGCGTTGATGGGGGGACCGGGACTAGCGGGAGTCGGACAGATACGCAGTATTTT.

The CDR3 here is CASRVRSQGPYNEQFF. Here the CDR3 DNA reads TGTGCCAGCAGGGTGCGGTCCCAAGGGCCCTACAATGAGCAGTTCTTC. The chain recombines TRBV7-6 with TRBJ2-1, with D unclear. CDR1 is SGHVS, CDR2 FNYEAQ, per germline. V was cut by 6 bases and J by 2 bases, with 17 bases left in between. CDR3 length: 16 residues.

V usage is TRBV7-2 and J usage is TRBJ1-4; 7 bases are shared with TRBD1. Germline V gene data show CDR1 as SGHTA and CDR2 as FQGNSA. The ends lost 4 bases at V and 8 bases at J; junction bases unmatched: 4. CDR3 length: 13 amino acids. The chain's CDR3 is CASSYDREEKLFF. The CDR3 DNA reads TGTGCCAGCAGCTACGACAGGGAGGAAAAACTGTTTTTT. Based on the CDR3 plus reference TRBV7-2 and TRBJ1-4, the full variable domain is GAGVSQSPSNKVTEKGKDVELRCDPISGHTALYWYRQSLGQGLEFLIYFQGNSAPDKSGLPSDRFSAERTGGSVSTLTIQRTQQEDSAVYLCASSYDREEKLFFGSGTQLSVL.

The chain has TRBV9 and TRBJ2-3, with D unresolved. The CDR3 contains 15 residues. Between the trimmed V and J ends, which lost 0 bases and 6 bases, there was a span of 14 bases. Germline-derived CDR1 and CDR2 are SGDLS and YYNGEE. The CDR3 sequence is CASSVGFGWADTQYF. CDR3 in DNA: TGTGCCAGCAGCGTAGGTTTCGGGTGGGCTGATACGCAGTATTTT. The full variable domain, completed using reference TRBV9 and TRBJ2-3, is DSGVTQTPKHLITATGQRVTLRCSPRSGDLSVYWYQQSLDQGLQFLIQYYNGEERAKGNILERFSAQQFPDLHSELNLSSLELGDSALYFCASSVGFGWADTQYFGPGTRLTVL.

This chain connects TRBV21-1 to TRBJ2-7; TRBD1 is the table's D call and was not checked against the DNA. TRBV21-1 is designated a pseudogene. This CDR3 region has 16 residues. CDR3 loop: CASSTSGQGRSYEQYF. The DNA of the CDR3 is TGTGCCAGCAGCACCTCGGGACAGGGTAGAAGCTACGAGCAGTACTTC.

The gene calls are TRBV7-9 and TRBJ2-1; TRBD2 agrees at 9 bases. The CDR3 sequence is 16 residues long. The germline V gene encodes CDR1 SEHNR and CDR2 FQNEAQ (reference sequence). Trimming removed 5 bases from V and 8 bases from J; junction bases left unmatched: 13. CDR3 residues: CASSPGPGLAADEQFF. For the CDR3, the DNA is TGTGCCAGCAGCCCGGGCCCGGGACTAGCCGCCGATGAGCAGTTCTTC. Full variable domain (outside the CDR3, taken from reference TRBV7-9 and TRBJ2-1): DTGVSQNPRHKITKRGQNVTFRCDPISEHNRLYWYRQTLGQGPEFLTYFQNEAQLEKSRLLSDRFSAERPKGSFSTLEIQRTEQGDSAMYLCASSPGPGLAADEQFFGPGTRLTVL.

The genes are TRBV10-3 and TRBJ2-7; D might be TRBD1 or TRBD2, each matching 7 bases. From germline, CDR1 is ENHRY and CDR2 SYGVKD. With 4 bases removed from V and 2 bases from J, the gap between germline ends came to 12 bases. The CDR3 has 14 residues. Here the CDR3 reads CAISGGGQPYEQYF. CDR3 DNA: TGTGCCATCAGTGGGGGGGGACAGCCCTACGAGCAGTACTTC.

The chain carries TRBV7-9 and TRBJ2-7; D gene ambiguous. This CDR3 comprises 13 residues. V was shortened by 1 base and J by 6 bases, with 10 bases between the two germline ends. Germline V lookup: CDR1 SEHNR, CDR2 FQNEAQ (reference sequence). For the CDR3, the DNA is TGTGCCAGCAGCTTAGTTCGAGGAGCCGAGCAGTACTTC. It yields the protein CASSLVRGAEQYF.

The CDR3: CASSFRAPLDEQYF. Written as DNA, the CDR3 is TGTGCCAGCAGCTTCCGGGCCCCCCTCGACGAGCAGTACTTC. This rearrangement joins TRBV13 to TRBJ2-7; D is undetermined. Germline V gives CDR1 PRHDT, CDR2 FYEKMQ (reference sequence). V lost 3 bases and J lost 5, with 14 bases in between. This CDR3 comprises 14 residues.

J is TRBJ2-1 and V is TRBV4-1; D possibly matches TRBD1 or TRBD2 (5 bases each). The V end lost 4 bases, the J end lost 7 bases, and 17 bases lay between the germline ends. Germline V gives CDR1 MGHRA, CDR2 YSYEKL. This CDR3 region has 15 residues. DNA of the CDR3: TGCGCCAGCAGCCTGCGAAGGGGACCTCAGAATGAGCAGTTCTTC. It encodes CASSLRRGPQNEQFF.

The chain carries TRBV11-2 and TRBJ2-5, with D perhaps matching TRBD1 (5 bases). V gave up 4 bases and J gave up 4 bases, with 13 bases separating them. CDR3 length: 14 amino acids. Germline lookup yields CDR1 SGHAT and CDR2 FQNNGV. CDR3 amino acids: CASSSPDQGETQYF. CDR3 DNA sequence: TGTGCCAGCAGCTCCCCCGACCAGGGAGAGACCCAGTACTTC. The whole variable domain, filled in from reference TRBV11-2 and TRBJ2-5, reads EAGVAQSPRYKIIEKRQSVAFWCNPISGHATLYWYQQILGQGPKLLIQFQNNGVVDDSQLPKDRFSAERLKGVDSTLKIQPAKLEDSAVYLCASSSPDQGETQYFGPGTRLLVL.